This T cell receptor (beta chain) was found in a study of blood T cell repertoires in COVID-19. Background on the study: Both acute and convalescent COVID-19 samples were obtained from the United States, Italy and Spain. From T cells, B-cell-depleted T cells, or PBMCs came the material, which was cDNA or gDNA.

In the original processing: By means of reference gene primer amplification, nucleated cell counts were estimated. Libraries were prepared by immunoSEQ multiplex PCR; TCRdb keeps only in-frame clonotypes and omits some of them. That table furnishes V, J and clone size, whereas the DNA furnished D and trimming. The data show about 300,000 clones, with roughly 86% seen just once and under 2% held by the top ten. Germline CDR1 LNHNV, CDR2 YYDKDF (reference sequence). With V trimmed by 3 bases and J by 5 bases, 9 bases remained unmatched. This CDR3 has 16 amino acids. Sequences were obtained from peripheral blood. This sequence joins TRBV15 and TRBJ2-5; TRBD2 aligns across 10 bases. This sequence was found in a woman in her forties or fifties with acute or convalescent COVID-19. The CDR3, as DNA: TGTGCCACCAGCAGGGGCGAAGCGGGAGGGTATGAGACCCAGTACTTC. Translated, it gives CATSRGEAGGYETQYF.